The entry that follows covers one T cell receptor beta chain sequence. Its antigen is not known. Amplification targeted the TCR beta CDR3 regions, with RNA transcripts as the source material. Investigators did first-round RT-PCR with HTBI primers, then second-round multiplex PCR. TCRdb independently ran MiXCR on the multiplex PCR reads; one entry per CDR3 protein. The sample lists about 550,000 distinct CDR3 sequences, under 40% occurring once. This specimen belongs to a study of Graves' ophthalmopathy and Graves' hyperthyroidism. Study results and limitations: In separating ophthalmopathy from stable hyperthyroidism, a 13-signature model achieved around 85% sensitivity and about 80% specificity. Blood shared most expanded thyroid clonotypes above 0.001 frequency.

The germline V and J ends were trimmed by 6 bases and 3 bases, with 9 bases remaining between them. The CDR3 sequence is 12 residues long. The germline V gene has CDR1 MDHEN and CDR2 SYDVKM. Material: peripheral blood or thyroid tissue (not recorded which). The J gene is TRBJ2-7, the V gene TRBV28; D not resolved. The sequence was collected from an adult man with Graves' hyperthyroidism. The chain's CDR3 is CASSSPLYEQYF. The CDR3 nucleotides are TGTGCCAGCAGCTCCCCCCTCTACGAGCAGTACTTC.